This record covers a single TCR beta chain. Its antigen is not known. Each diagnosis drew on symptoms, thyroxine, TRAb, thyroid ultrasound and orbital computed tomography findings. This sample was included in a study of T cells in Graves' hyperthyroidism and ophthalmopathy. Study-wide results and caveats: Researchers report that a 13 V-J model separated ophthalmopathy from stable hyperthyroidism.

The CDR3 length is 13 residues. Per the germline V gene, CDR1 is LNHNV and CDR2 is YYDKDF (reference sequence). Trimming pared 0 bases from V and 7 bases from J, leaving 7 bases between. It was RNA transcripts that yielded the amplified TCR beta CDR3 regions. Using the HTBI primer set, a first-round RT-PCR was run on the TCR CDR3. TCRdb passed the multiplex PCR reads through MiXCR, listing each CDR3 protein once. This sample yields 600,000 or so distinct CDR3 sequences, of which roughly 46% are seen a single time; 8.2% belongs to the top ten. This receptor was obtained from a woman between 18 and 29 years old with Graves' hyperthyroidism. The rearrangement links TRBV15 to TRBJ1-3; no clear D gene. What was sequenced was peripheral blood or thyroid tissue (not recorded which). In DNA, the CDR3 is TGTGCCACCAGCAGAGATACGGGGAACACCATATATTTT. Translation gives CATSRDTGNTIYF. Combining the CDR3 with reference TRBV15 and TRBJ1-3 gives the whole variable domain DAMVIQNPRYQVTQFGKPVTLSCSQTLNHNVMYWYQQKSSQAPKLLFHYYDKDFNNEADTPDNFQSRRPNTSFCFLDIRSPGLGDTAMYLCATSRDTGNTIYFGEGSWLTVV.